The clone carrying this T cell receptor (beta chain) was detected ten times or more. The data are from a study of read filtering for tumor transcriptome and immune sequencing. From about 400 ng of RNA, a library with molecular barcoded alpha/delta and beta/gamma adaptors was made. TCRdb reanalysed the reads using MiXCR and keeps one entry per CDR3 protein. The sample includes 40,000 to 50,000 distinct CDR3 sequences, roughly 19% of them seen just once. Bone marrow was sampled from every patient at the time of active disease. V shed 5 bases and J shed 2 bases, with 16 bases lying between them. CDR1 is DFQATT, CDR2 SNEGSKA, per germline (reference sequence). The length of the CDR3 is 14 residues.

This receptor was obtained from a donor at least 40 years old with multiple myeloma. The gene calls are TRBV20-1 and TRBJ2-7; D not certain. Sequencing was done on a sample of a population of CD138-negative cells sorted from bone marrow. This CDR3 is CSASRMTGTYEQYF. The CDR3 bases are TGCAGTGCTTCCCGAATGACTGGCACCTACGAGCAGTACTTC.